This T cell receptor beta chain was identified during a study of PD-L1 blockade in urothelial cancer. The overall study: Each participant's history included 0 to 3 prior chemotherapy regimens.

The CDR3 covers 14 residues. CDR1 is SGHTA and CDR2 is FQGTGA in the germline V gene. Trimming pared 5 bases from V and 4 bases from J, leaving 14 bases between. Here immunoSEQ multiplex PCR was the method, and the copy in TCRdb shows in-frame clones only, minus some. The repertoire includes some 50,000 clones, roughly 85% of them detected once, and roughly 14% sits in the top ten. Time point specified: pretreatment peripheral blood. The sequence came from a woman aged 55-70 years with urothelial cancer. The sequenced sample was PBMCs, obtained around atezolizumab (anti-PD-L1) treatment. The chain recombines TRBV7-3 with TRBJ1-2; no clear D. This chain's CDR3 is CASSPTPGGYGYTF. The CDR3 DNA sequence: TGTGCCAGCAGCCCAACCCCGGGTGGCTATGGCTACACCTTC.